This T cell receptor (beta chain) was sequenced for a study of blood T cell repertoires in COVID-19. Per the authors' pipeline: The assay estimated nucleated cells by amplifying reference gene primers. Sequencing used immunoSEQ multiplex PCR; TCRdb keeps in-frame clones, though not all of them. The V and J calls and clone size are taken from that table; D and trimming were inferred from the DNA. The repertoire holds 250,000 or so clones, about four fifths seen once, with 1.5% to 2% in the top ten. In terms of age and location, participants ranged from roughly 18 to 90 years and lived in about 25 US areas. Before being deemed recovered, Cohort 3 donors had two negative PCRs, clearance, or symptom resolution. From germline, CDR1 is SGDLS and CDR2 YYNGEE. The CDR3 is 11 amino acids. Deletions cut 7 bases from V and 8 bases from J, with 12 bases between.

Sequencing was done on a sample of PBMCs or T cells enriched from blood (not recorded which). The TCR originated in a man aged 55 to 70 who had recovered from COVID-19. This sequence joins TRBV9 and TRBJ1-2; D remains unclear. This chain's CDR3 is CASGDPLGYTF. The CDR3 bases are TGTGCCAGCGGAGACCCTCTGGGCTACACCTTC. Full variable domain (rest looked up from reference TRBV9 and TRBJ1-2): DSGVTQTPKHLITATGQRVTLRCSPRSGDLSVYWYQQSLDQGLQFLIQYYNGEERAKGNILERFSAQQFPDLHSELNLSSLELGDSALYFCASGDPLGYTFGSGTRLTVV.